This section outlines one T cell receptor (beta chain) sequence together with its context. Its antigen has not been determined. Base qualities are not recorded, but no much larger clone differs from it by a single base. V loses 8 bases of germline sequence and J loses 4 bases, and the interval between the two ends is 3 bases. CDR1 and CDR2 are drawn from the germline V gene: WSHSY, SAAADI. The cysteine opens and the phenylalanine closes a CDR3 of 9 amino acids. Only CDR3 DNA is held: 27 bases, read in frame from base 1. The data are from a study of OX40 agonist ivuxolimab in advanced cancers. With regard to the full study: The costimulatory receptor OX40 (CD134) was targeted by ivuxolimab, a fully human IgG2 agonistic monoclonal antibody. Intravenous ivuxolimab was administered to patients every 2 weeks at six dose levels: 0.01, 0.1, 0.3, 1.5, 3 and 10 mg/kg. Among the approximately 50 dose-escalation patients, about 20 had hepatocellular carcinoma, some 15 melanoma, 9 renal cell carcinoma and 9 head and neck cancer. In the dose-escalation cohort, approximately 80% of patients were male, and the mean age was roughly 56 years with a range of 23 to 79. Patients were allowed to have had prior anti-PD-1, anti-PD-L1 or anti-CTLA-4 therapy, and roughly two fifths of the dose-escalation patients had been treated with checkpoint inhibitors. Partial responses occurred in three dose-escalation patients: two with cutaneous melanoma and one with hepatocellular carcinoma. Peripheral TCRbeta sequencing aimed to test whether ivuxolimab altered TCR sequence diversity and caused clonal T-cell expansion. The paper describes the monotherapy dose-escalation part (N = 52 patients) of the phase I trial of ivuxolimab. The paper as a whole reports these results and caveats: Partial responders in the 0.1-3.0 mg/kg groups had among the lowest normalized peripheral clonal expansion, especially among CD8+ T cells. Antigen specificity was not determined for the clonally expanded peripheral T cells. At doses of 0.1 to 3.0 mg/kg, clonal expansion of both CD4+ and CD8+ blood T cells was observed from baseline to week 6. After ivuxolimab, expanded clones were on average more numerous among CD8+ T cells than among CD4+ T cells. Low levels of normalized T-cell clonal expansion were also seen in some nonresponding patients.

Genomic DNA was isolated from the sorted cells so that the TCRbeta CDR3 region could be sequenced. The immunoSEQ Assay was used to sequence the TCRbeta CDR3 regions. TCRdb mirrors the immuneACCESS table, restricted to in-frame sequences. Some clones are absent from its copies; in checked studies, under half trace to an unresolved V gene, and the reason for the others is unknown. The sample table lists about 79,000 clones, 85% to 95% of them with a count of one. Approximately 11% of the sample lies in the top ten. The trial excluded patients who had a history of autoimmune disease or who were on systemic immunosuppression. In every dose cohort, peripheral blood was drawn for TCR sequencing at baseline, cycle 4 day 1, and cycle 7 day 1. The samples were drawn from a first-in-human, open-label, multicenter phase I dose-escalation trial of ivuxolimab. Adults with locally advanced or metastatic melanoma, renal cell, hepatocellular, or head and neck squamous cell carcinoma were enrolled in the trial. CD4+ and CD8+ T cells were sorted separately from peripheral blood before TCR sequencing.

The sample was CD4+ or CD8+ T cells sorted from blood, taken in a trial of the OX40 agonist ivuxolimab. The TCR was taken from an adult with an advanced solid tumor such as melanoma, head and neck, liver or kidney cancer. The chain is made from TRBV10-2 and TRBJ2-7; no D gene can be assigned with confidence. The CDR3 reads CASGYEQYF. The DNA sequence follows: TGCGCCAGCGGTTACGAGCAGTACTTC.